This TCR beta chain was sequenced in a study of early T cells in non-severe SARS-CoV-2 infection. TCRdb recomputed calls from the 5' RACE reads with MiXCR, one row per CDR3 protein. The table includes about 60,000 distinct CDR3 sequences, about 9.3% detected once. Germline values: CDR1 SGHTA, CDR2 FQGNSA. V lost 2 bases to trimming and J lost 3 bases; unmatched junction nucleotides: 3. The CDR3 has 15 amino acids. Sequenced material: whole blood. The receptor was isolated from an adult who was a healthcare worker with PCR-confirmed SARS-CoV-2 infection or an uninfected control (not recorded which). The gene calls are TRBV7-2 and TRBJ2-3; 9 bases are a match to TRBD2. Here the CDR3 reads CASSLLLAGTDTQYF. The CDR3 DNA reads TGTGCCAGCAGCTTACTACTAGCGGGTACAGATACGCAGTATTTT.